These 18 T cell receptor beta chains were all obtained from the same sample, sequenced in a study of T-cell reconstitution after alpha-beta-depleted transplantation in children. TCRbeta library preparation incorporated unique molecular identifiers. Via MiXCR, TCRdb re-called the PCR reads, giving one row per CDR3 protein. The sample has approximately 400,000 distinct CDR3 sequences; roughly 10% are singletons. The source was PBMCs from the stem cell graft donor, collected from the stem cell graft. The source of these receptors is a human donor who donated a stem cell graft to a child with acute myeloid leukemia.

This clonotype has more than one count but fewer than ten. The chain couples TRBV7-2 to TRBJ2-5; D may correspond to TRBD1 or TRBD2 (6 bases each). V was trimmed by 6 bases and J by 5 bases, leaving 13 bases between them. Germline V CDR1 and CDR2: SGHTA, FQGNSA. CDR3 length: 13 amino acids. The DNA of the CDR3 is TGTGCCAGCAGGATGGGGGGCCTGGAGACCCAGTACTTC. Translated, it gives CASRMGGLETQYF.

This clonotype has only a few counts. This chain connects TRBV11-1 to TRBJ1-1, with 12 bases identical to TRBD1. The CDR3 consists of 18 residues. Germline V gene sequence: CDR1 SGHAT, CDR2 FQDESV (reference sequence). The J segment lost 0 bases and the V segment lost 4 bases, leaving 9 bases of the junction unmatched. The CDR3 DNA follows: TGTGCCAGCAGCTCGTCAAGCGGGGACAGGGGGCTGAACACTGAAGCTTTCTTT. It codes for CASSSSSGDRGLNTEAFF.

V is TRBV7-2 and J is TRBJ2-3; D remains unclear. The V end was cut by 5 bases, the J end by 2 bases, with 11 bases between. The CDR3 has 14 amino acids. The V gene's germline CDR1 is SGHTA and CDR2 FQGNSA. CDR3 nucleotides: TGTGCCAGCAGCAACCGACGCAACACAGATACGCAGTATTTT. This encodes CASSNRRNTDTQYF.

The chain employs TRBV6-1 and TRBJ2-3; D possibly corresponds to TRBD2 (6 bases). There are 16 residues in the CDR3. Trimming shortened V by 8 bases and J by 0 bases, and 18 bases separated the two germline ends. Looked up from germline, CDR1 is MNHNS and CDR2 is SASEGT. For the CDR3, the DNA is TGTGCCAGCCCCGGGACTGGCATCCCTAGCACAGATACGCAGTATTTT. It encodes CASPGTGIPSTDTQYF.

This clonotype has a count of ten or more. The chain combines TRBV5-1 with TRBJ1-2, with D hard to call. Trimming left V 5 bases short and J 0 bases short, with 14 bases between. Per germline, CDR1 SGHRS and CDR2 YFSETQ. The CDR3 has 15 amino acids. The CDR3 nucleotides read TGCGCCAGCAGGAGTGGCGGCACCTCTAACTATGGCTACACCTTC. Amino acids: CASRSGGTSNYGYTF.

This clonotype was counted ten times or more. The chain couples TRBV5-5 to TRBJ1-1; D possibly corresponds to TRBD1 (6 bases). The CDR3 contains 13 residues. V was clipped by 4 bases and J by 5 bases, with 12 bases between them. Germline V gene sequence: CDR1 SGHKS, CDR2 YYEKEE (reference sequence). The DNA of the CDR3 is TGTGCCAGCAGCCTGGACAGTCTAACTGAAGCTTTCTTT. Its translation is CASSLDSLTEAFF. The complete variable domain, with remaining parts taken from reference TRBV5-5 and TRBJ1-1, reads DAGVTQSPTHLIKTRGQQVTLRCSPISGHKSVSWYQQVLGQGPQFIFQYYEKEERGRGNFPDRFSARQFPNYSSELNVNALLLGDSALYLCASSLDSLTEAFFGQGTRLTVV.

This clonotype has ten or more counts. This chain connects TRBV6-1 to TRBJ2-7; 8 bases are a match to TRBD1. Germline V CDR1 and CDR2: MNHNS, SASEGT. V gave up 5 bases and J gave up 3 bases; unmatched junction bases: 3. CDR3 size: 13 residues. This CDR3 reads CASSLDRDYEQYV. In nucleotides, the CDR3 is TGTGCCAGCAGTCTGGACAGGGACTACGAGCAGTACGTC.

This clonotype was counted a few times. The V gene is TRBV5-1, the J gene TRBJ2-4; D possibly corresponds to TRBD2 (7 bases). Trimming took off 6 bases at V and 6 bases at J, with 19 bases between the two ends. Germline CDR1 SGHRS, CDR2 YFSETQ. The length of the CDR3 is 15 residues. DNA for the CDR3: TGCGCCAGCAATGCCGGTAGGGGGGGAGGAAACATTCAGTACTTC. Its translation: CASNAGRGGGNIQYF.

The V call is TRBV5-1, the J call TRBJ2-1, with 8 bases identical to TRBD2. Looked up from germline, CDR1 is SGHRS and CDR2 is YFSETQ. Losses at the gene ends were 4 bases for V and 9 bases for J; bases not matched to a gene: 15. This CDR3 has 16 amino acids. The CDR3 DNA follows: TGCGCCAGCAGCCCGATCACCGGGACTAGGCTTGGTGAGCAGTTCTTC. Residues: CASSPITGTRLGEQFF.

This clonotype was recorded many times. This rearrangement joins TRBV12-3 or TRBV12-4 to TRBJ2-1, with D perhaps being TRBD1 or TRBD2 (6 bases each). The CDR3 consists of 15 residues. V was shortened by 3 bases and J by 6 bases, with 15 bases between the two germline ends. CDR3 loop: CASSFMGGSGNEQFF. DNA for the CDR3: TGTGCCAGCAGTTTTATGGGGGGCAGCGGCAATGAGCAGTTCTTC.

This clonotype has more than one count but fewer than ten. The chain has TRBV6-1 and TRBJ2-6; 12 nucleotides match TRBD2. V shed 10 bases and J 0 bases; nucleotides not matched to a gene: 1. The germline gives CDR1 MNHNS, CDR2 SASEGT. The CDR3 runs 15 residues. The CDR3 protein is CATSGGDSGANVLTF. The CDR3 coding sequence is TGTGCCACTAGCGGGGGGGACTCTGGGGCCAACGTCCTGACTTTC.

This clonotype has ten or more counts. The V call is TRBV6-1, the J call TRBJ2-1; 7 bases are a match to TRBD1. Trimming at V came to 6 bases and at J to 4 bases, leaving 6 bases not matched to a gene. The germline gives CDR1 MNHNS, CDR2 SASEGT. CDR3 length: 14 residues. The CDR3 here is CASSKAGGYNEQFF. The CDR3, as DNA: TGTGCCAGCAGCAAGGCAGGGGGATACAATGAGCAGTTCTTC.

This clonotype was recorded at least ten times. The rearrangement joins TRBV20-1 to TRBJ2-1, with TRBD2 matching over 8 bases. With V trimmed by 3 bases and J by 6 bases, 22 bases remained unmatched. This CDR3 spans 19 amino acids. Germline values: CDR1 DFQATT, CDR2 SNEGSKA (reference sequence). The CDR3 is CSASSPFRDSSGIVNEQFF. CDR3 nucleotide sequence: TGCAGTGCTAGTTCCCCCTTCCGAGACAGTAGCGGGATCGTCAATGAGCAGTTCTTC.

The chain combines TRBV20-1 with TRBJ1-4; 11 nucleotides agree with TRBD1. There are 15 residues in the CDR3. The V and J ends lost 4 bases and 8 bases, in that order; junction bases with no gene match: 9. Per the germline V gene, CDR1 is DFQATT and CDR2 is SNEGSKA (reference sequence). CDR3 nucleotide sequence: TGCAGTGCTATGGGGACAGGGGGACCCACCGAAAAACTGTTTTTT. Translating gives CSAMGTGGPTEKLFF.

The genes are TRBV2 and TRBJ2-5; D is perhaps TRBD1 (6 bases). The V end was cut by 3 bases, the J end by 0 bases, with 8 bases between. Germline loops: CDR1 SNHLY, CDR2 FYNNEI. The CDR3 length is 14 residues. The CDR3 region has the DNA TGTGCCAGCAGTGATACAGGGAACCAAGAGACCCAGTACTTC. Translated, it gives CASSDTGNQETQYF.

The V gene is TRBV18, the J gene TRBJ1-4, with a tentative D call TRBD1 (6 bases). V lost 2 bases to trimming and J lost 7 bases, with 17 bases between them. The germline gives CDR1 KGHSH, CDR2 LQKENI. The CDR3 is made up of 16 amino acids. CDR3: CASSPVRGLTGEKLFF. Here the CDR3 DNA reads TGTGCCAGCTCACCAGTGCGGGGGCTGACTGGTGAAAAACTGTTTTTT.

This clonotype was picked up a small number of times. The chain couples TRBV7-8 to TRBJ1-2; 8 nucleotides agree with TRBD1. J was trimmed by 7 bases and V by 1 base; bases with no gene match: 5. The CDR3 has 14 residues. Germline CDR1 is SGHVS and CDR2 is FQNEAQ. As DNA, the CDR3 is TGTGCCAGCAGCTTAGAACAGGGGGGGGCTGGCTACACCTTC. Its translation is CASSLEQGGAGYTF.

The rearrangement links TRBV5-1 to TRBJ2-3, with D possibly being TRBD2 (5 bases). Germline V gives CDR1 SGHRS, CDR2 YFSETQ. V was shortened by 3 bases and J by 2 bases, with 13 bases between the two germline ends. This CDR3 contains 15 residues. The CDR3: CASSWTPFPTDTQYF. CDR3 coding DNA: TGCGCCAGCAGCTGGACTCCCTTCCCCACAGATACGCAGTATTTT.